The rows below give T cell receptor beta chains drawn from one sample of a study of shared clonotypes between healthy human individuals. The data were produced by immunoSEQ multiplex PCR, yet TCRdb's version contains in-frame clones alone and is incomplete. The table has about 510,000 clones, around 96% seen once. Sequences were obtained from naive CD4+ T cells sorted from blood. The receptors shown here come from a woman aged 25 to 39 in good health. CDR3s include the opening cysteine and the closing phenylalanine or tryptophan. Each record gives: CDR3 DNA, CDR3 protein, J gene, clone size, V gene, D gene. The D gene is left open where the match is weak. Only part of the rows carry a size: once, few, many, or a class if the clone is expanded.

CDR3 DNA: TGTGCCAGCAGGGATCAAACCCCTCGGGACTCGCAGTTCTTC
CDR3 protein: CASRDQTPRDSQFF
J gene: TRBJ2-1
clone size: NA
V gene: TRBV2
D gene: NA

CDR3 DNA: TGTGCCAGCAGTTCGACCCGCCAAGGACTAGCGGGCGTGGTTACGCAGTATTTT
CDR3 protein: CASSSTRQGLAGVVTQYF
J gene: TRBJ2-3
clone size: NA
V gene: TRBV27
D gene: TRBD2

CDR3 DNA: TGTGCCAGCAGCCCGTCCAGGACAGATACGCAGTATTTT
CDR3 protein: CASSPSRTDTQYF
J gene: TRBJ2-3
clone size: NA
V gene: TRBV11-3
D gene: NA

CDR3 DNA: TGTGCCAGCAGTTTCGGGATAGGGGGCAAGTACTATGGCTACACCTTC
CDR3 protein: CASSFGIGGKYYGYTF
J gene: TRBJ1-2
clone size: NA
V gene: TRBV27
D gene: TRBD1

CDR3 DNA: TGTGCCACCAGCAGGGAAAATGGGGAGACCCAGTACTTC
CDR3 protein: CATSRENGETQYF
J gene: TRBJ2-5
clone size: NA
V gene: TRBV15
D gene: NA

CDR3 DNA: TGTGCCAGCAGTGAAGCCGACTCCCATGGCTACACCTTC
CDR3 protein: CASSEADSHGYTF
J gene: TRBJ1-2
clone size: NA
V gene: TRBV2
D gene: NA

CDR3 DNA: TGTGCCAGCTCACCGCGGGACGGGGGGAGTTACGAGCAGTACTTC
CDR3 protein: CASSPRDGGSYEQYF
J gene: TRBJ2-7
clone size: NA
V gene: TRBV18
D gene: TRBD2

CDR3 DNA: TGTGCCAGCAGTGCATCAGATTCTGGGGCCAACGTCCTGACTTTC
CDR3 protein: CASSASDSGANVLTF
J gene: TRBJ2-6
clone size: NA
V gene: TRBV28
D gene: NA

CDR3 DNA: TGTGCCAGCAGCTTAGTCTGGGAGGGGCTTCGCACCGGGGAGCTGTTTTTT
CDR3 protein: CASSLVWEGLRTGELFF
J gene: TRBJ2-2
clone size: NA
V gene: TRBV7-9
D gene: TRBD2

CDR3 DNA: TGTGCCAGCAGCCCTTGGGGGAAGGGTCAGCCCCAGCATTTT
CDR3 protein: CASSPWGKGQPQHF
J gene: TRBJ1-5
clone size: NA
V gene: TRBV6-5
D gene: NA

CDR3 DNA: TGCGCCAGCAGACGGGACGGGAACTACGAGCAGTACTTC
CDR3 protein: CASRRDGNYEQYF
J gene: TRBJ2-7
clone size: once
V gene: TRBV5-1
D gene: NA

CDR3 DNA: TGTGCCAGCAGCAACGAACCCGCTAGCGCGAACACCGGGGAGCTGTTTTTT
CDR3 protein: CASSNEPASANTGELFF
J gene: TRBJ2-2
clone size: once
V gene: TRBV7-8
D gene: NA

CDR3 DNA: TGTGCCAGCTCACCAATTTCGGAGGGTGGCGAGCAGTACTTC
CDR3 protein: CASSPISEGGEQYF
J gene: TRBJ2-7
clone size: NA
V gene: TRBV18
D gene: NA

CDR3 DNA: TGTGCCAGCAGTTATCGCGACAGGGACTACGAGCAGTACTTC
CDR3 protein: CASSYRDRDYEQYF
J gene: TRBJ2-7
clone size: NA
V gene: TRBV6-6
D gene: TRBD1

CDR3 DNA: TGCGCCAGCAGCTTCAGCGCCTCCGACGGGGAGCAGTACTTC
CDR3 protein: CASSFSASDGEQYF
J gene: TRBJ2-7
clone size: NA
V gene: TRBV5-1
D gene: NA

CDR3 DNA: TGTGCCAGCAGGAGATTGGGGACTAGGAGCTCCTACGAGCAGTACTTC
CDR3 protein: CASRRLGTRSSYEQYF
J gene: TRBJ2-7
clone size: once
V gene: TRBV13
D gene: TRBD2

CDR3 DNA: TGTGCCATCAGTGGCGGGAGCCTCCCGGGTGAGCAGTTCTTC
CDR3 protein: CAISGGSLPGEQFF
J gene: TRBJ2-1
clone size: NA
V gene: TRBV10-3
D gene: TRBD2

CDR3 DNA: TGTGCCAGCTCCCTAACATGGGGGGATACGCAGTATTTT
CDR3 protein: CASSLTWGDTQYF
J gene: TRBJ2-3
clone size: NA
V gene: TRBV6-4
D gene: NA

CDR3 DNA: TGCGCCAGCAGTGAGTCATTGTACGTCGGGGAGCTGTTTTTT
CDR3 protein: CASSESLYVGELFF
J gene: TRBJ2-2
clone size: NA
V gene: TRBV10-1
D gene: NA

CDR3 DNA: TGTGCCAGCAGCCACCCTGCCTACGAGCAGTACTTC
CDR3 protein: CASSHPAYEQYF
J gene: TRBJ2-7
clone size: few
V gene: TRBV6-1
D gene: NA

CDR3 DNA: TGTGCCACCAGATTCCAGGGCTCAGATACGCAGTATTTT
CDR3 protein: CATRFQGSDTQYF
J gene: TRBJ2-3
clone size: NA
V gene: TRBV15
D gene: NA

CDR3 DNA: TGCGCCAGCAGCCAAGGCCTGACTAGCGGGAGGGCCGGCGAGCAGTACTTC
CDR3 protein: CASSQGLTSGRAGEQYF
J gene: TRBJ2-7
clone size: NA
V gene: TRBV7-3
D gene: TRBD2

CDR3 DNA: TGCGCCAGCATCCCGGGACAGGGGACAGATACGCAGTATTTT
CDR3 protein: CASIPGQGTDTQYF
J gene: TRBJ2-3
clone size: NA
V gene: TRBV5-1
D gene: TRBD1